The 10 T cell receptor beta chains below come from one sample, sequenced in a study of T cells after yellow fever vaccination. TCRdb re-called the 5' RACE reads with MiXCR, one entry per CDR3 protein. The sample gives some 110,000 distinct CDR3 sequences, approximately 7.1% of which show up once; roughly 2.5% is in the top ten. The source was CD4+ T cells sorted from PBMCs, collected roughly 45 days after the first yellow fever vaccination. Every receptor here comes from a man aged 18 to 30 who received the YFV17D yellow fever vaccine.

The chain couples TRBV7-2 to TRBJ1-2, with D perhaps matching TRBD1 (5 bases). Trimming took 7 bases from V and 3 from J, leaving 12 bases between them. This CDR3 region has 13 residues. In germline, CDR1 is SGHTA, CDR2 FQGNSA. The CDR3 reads CASTARGYYGYTF. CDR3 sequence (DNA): TGTGCCAGCACCGCGCGGGGGTACTATGGCTACACCTTC.

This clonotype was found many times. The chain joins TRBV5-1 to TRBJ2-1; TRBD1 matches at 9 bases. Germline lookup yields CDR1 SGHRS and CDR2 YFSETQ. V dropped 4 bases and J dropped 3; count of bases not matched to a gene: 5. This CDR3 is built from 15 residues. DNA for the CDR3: TGCGCCAGCAGCGGGGGGACAGGGAACTACAATGAGCAGTTCTTC. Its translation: CASSGGTGNYNEQFF. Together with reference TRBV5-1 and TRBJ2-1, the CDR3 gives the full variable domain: KAGVTQTPRYLIKTRGQQVTLSCSPISGHRSVSWYQQTPGQGLQFLFEYFSETQRNKGNFPGRFSGRQFSNSRSEMNVSTLELGDSALYLCASSGGTGNYNEQFFGPGTRLTVL.

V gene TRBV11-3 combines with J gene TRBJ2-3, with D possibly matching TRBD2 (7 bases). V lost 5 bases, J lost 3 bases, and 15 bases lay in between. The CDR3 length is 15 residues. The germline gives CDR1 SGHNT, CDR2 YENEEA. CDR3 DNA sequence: TGTGCCAGCAGCCCTAAGGGGGGGCGGACAGATACGCAGTATTTT. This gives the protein CASSPKGGRTDTQYF.

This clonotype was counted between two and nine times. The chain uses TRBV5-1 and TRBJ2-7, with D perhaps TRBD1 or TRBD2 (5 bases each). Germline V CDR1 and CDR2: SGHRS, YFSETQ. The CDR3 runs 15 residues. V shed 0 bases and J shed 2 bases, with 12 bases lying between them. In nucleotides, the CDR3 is TGCGCCAGCAGCTTGGAAGCCGGGACCGCCTACGAGCAGTACTTC. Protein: CASSLEAGTAYEQYF.

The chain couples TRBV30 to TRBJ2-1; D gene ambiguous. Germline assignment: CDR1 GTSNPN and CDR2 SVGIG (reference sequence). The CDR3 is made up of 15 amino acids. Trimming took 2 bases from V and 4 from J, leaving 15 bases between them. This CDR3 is CAWSPTSRIYNEQFF. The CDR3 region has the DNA TGTGCCTGGAGTCCGACCTCGAGAATTTACAATGAGCAGTTCTTC.

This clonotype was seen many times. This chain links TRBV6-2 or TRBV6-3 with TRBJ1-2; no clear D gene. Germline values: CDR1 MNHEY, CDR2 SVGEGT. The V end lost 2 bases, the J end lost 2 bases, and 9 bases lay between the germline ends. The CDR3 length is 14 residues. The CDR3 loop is CASSYTGLNYGYTF. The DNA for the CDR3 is TGTGCCAGCAGTTACACGGGGTTGAACTATGGCTACACCTTC.

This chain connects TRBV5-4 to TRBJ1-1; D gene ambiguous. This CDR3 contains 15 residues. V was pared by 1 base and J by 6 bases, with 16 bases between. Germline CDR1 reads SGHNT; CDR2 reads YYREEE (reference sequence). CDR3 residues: CASSLPGPRNAEAFF. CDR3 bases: TGTGCCAGCAGCTTGCCAGGCCCTCGTAACGCTGAAGCTTTCTTT.

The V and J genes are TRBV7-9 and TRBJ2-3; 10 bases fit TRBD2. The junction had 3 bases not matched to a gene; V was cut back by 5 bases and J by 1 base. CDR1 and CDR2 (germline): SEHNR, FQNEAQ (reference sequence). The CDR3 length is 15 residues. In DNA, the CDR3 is TGTGCCAGCAGCGCTACTAGCGGGGGCACAGATACGCAGTATTTT. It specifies CASSATSGGTDTQYF.

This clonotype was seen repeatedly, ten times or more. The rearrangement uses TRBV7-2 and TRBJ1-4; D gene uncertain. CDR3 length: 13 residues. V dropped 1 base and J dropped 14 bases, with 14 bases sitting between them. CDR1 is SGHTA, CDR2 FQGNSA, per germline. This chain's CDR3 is CASSLGATETLFF. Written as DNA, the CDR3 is TGTGCCAGCAGCTTAGGGGCGACGGAAACTCTGTTTTTT.

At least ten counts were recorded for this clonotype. In DNA, the CDR3 is TGTGCCAGCAATAATCGGGGCCAGCCCCAGCATTTT. It yields the protein CASNNRGQPQHF. V and J are TRBV27 and TRBJ1-5, with a tentative D call TRBD1 (5 bases). The CDR3 has 12 residues. The ends were cut back, 7 bases at V and 7 bases at J, with 11 bases in the middle. Germline CDR1 reads MNHEY; CDR2 reads SMNVEV (reference sequence).